These 17 T cell receptor beta chains were sequenced from one sample in a study of T-cell reconstitution after alpha-beta-depleted transplantation in children. Unique molecular identifiers were built into the TCRbeta library. From the PCR reads, TCRdb called clonotypes with MiXCR, one entry per CDR3 protein. The table records about 310,000 distinct CDR3 sequences, 20% to 30% of them present only once. The sequencing used PBMCs, mostly from graft donor cells, collected 180 days after TCRalphabeta/CD19-depleted stem cell transplant. The receptors were gathered from a male patient between 10 and 17 years old who had a stem cell transplant for acute lymphoblastic leukemia, so the T cells may come from the graft donor.

This clonotype has more than one count but fewer than ten. The V and J genes are TRBV27 and TRBJ2-5; 7 nucleotides agree with TRBD2. This CDR3 region has 14 residues. V was pared by 8 bases and J by 3 bases, with 9 bases of the junction left unmatched. Per germline, CDR1 MNHEY and CDR2 SMNVEV (reference sequence). CDR3 region: CASGPRAGEETQYF. For the CDR3, the DNA is TGTGCCAGCGGACCTCGGGCGGGGGAAGAGACCCAGTACTTC.

V is TRBV29-1 and J is TRBJ2-5; D is uncertain. The CDR3 contains 12 residues. Germline loops: CDR1 SQVTM, CDR2 ANQGSEA. The V and J ends lost 2 bases and 1 base respectively, with 5 bases between them. In nucleotides, the CDR3 is TGCAGCGTTGAATCGGGCCAAGAGACCCAGTACTTC. Residues: CSVESGQETQYF. Full variable domain (missing parts from reference TRBV29-1 and TRBJ2-5): SAVISQKPSRDICQRGTSLTIQCQVDSQVTMMFWYRQQPGQSLTLIATANQGSEATYESGFVIDKFPISRPNLTFSTLTVSNMSPEDSSIYLCSVESGQETQYFGPGTRLLVL.

This clonotype showed up many times. V is TRBV7-9 and J is TRBJ1-5; no reliable D call. The CDR3 consists of 12 residues. Trimming pared 10 bases from V and 1 base from J, leaving 8 bases between. Germline values: CDR1 SEHNR, CDR2 FQNEAQ (reference sequence). CDR3 protein: CATQTSNQPQHF. The CDR3 nucleotides read TGTGCCACCCAGACCAGCAATCAGCCCCAGCATTTT. The full variable domain, with the rest looked up from reference TRBV7-9 and TRBJ1-5, is DTGVSQNPRHKITKRGQNVTFRCDPISEHNRLYWYRQTLGQGPEFLTYFQNEAQLEKSRLLSDRFSAERPKGSFSTLEIQRTEQGDSAMYLCATQTSNQPQHFGDGTRLSIL.

The chain links TRBV28 to TRBJ2-6; 7 bases are a match to TRBD1. The length of the CDR3 is 14 residues. Germline V CDR1 and CDR2: MDHEN, SYDVKM. V was clipped by 11 bases and J by 4 bases; unmatched bases: 8. This CDR3 is CAAPKGAGANVLTF. The CDR3 DNA reads TGTGCCGCCCCCAAGGGGGCCGGGGCCAACGTCCTGACTTTC.

This chain connects TRBV12-3 or TRBV12-4 to TRBJ2-3, with 7 bases fitting TRBD2. The CDR3 loop spans 18 amino acids. J was trimmed by 0 bases and V by 7 bases; bases with no gene match: 16. The CDR3 loop is CASTSVGLGLQSTDTQYF. The DNA for the CDR3 is TGTGCCAGCACCTCTGTAGGACTAGGACTCCAAAGCACAGATACGCAGTATTTT.

The chain couples TRBV12-3 or TRBV12-4 to TRBJ2-4; 8 bases map to TRBD2. The CDR3 is 16 amino acids. The V gene end was trimmed by 6 bases and the J gene end by 2 bases; junction bases not matched to a gene: 9. In DNA form, the CDR3 reads TGTGCCAGCAGCCCCCGGGAGGGGAGGTCCAAAAACATTCAGTACTTC. This sequence encodes CASSPREGRSKNIQYF.

The genes are TRBV12-3 or TRBV12-4 and TRBJ1-1; possibly TRBD1 for D (6 bases). The CDR3 covers 14 residues. The V end lost 5 bases, the J end lost 5 bases, and 15 bases lay between the germline ends. In DNA, the CDR3 is TGTGCCAGCAGTGCCTTCAGGGGTACGACTGAAGCTTTCTTT. This sequence encodes CASSAFRGTTEAFF.

The chain is built from TRBV12-3 or TRBV12-4 and TRBJ2-3; the match to TRBD2 covers 7 bases. This CDR3 is built from 16 residues. V shed 7 bases, J shed 0 bases, and the junction held 10 bases outside the gene matches. CDR3 region: CASTPFLAASTDTQYF. CDR3 nucleotide sequence: TGTGCCAGCACCCCTTTTCTAGCGGCCAGCACAGATACGCAGTATTTT.

The chain has TRBV7-2 and TRBJ1-1; D remains unclear. Germline CDR1 is SGHTA and CDR2 is FQGNSA. The V end lost 2 bases, the J end lost 2 bases, and 15 bases lay between the germline ends. The CDR3 contains 16 residues. CDR3 residues: CASSLFGPNINTEAFF. CDR3 bases: TGTGCCAGCAGCTTATTCGGACCCAATATCAACACTGAAGCTTTCTTT.

The rearrangement uses TRBV4-1 and TRBJ2-1; TRBD2 matches 9 bases. The CDR3 loop spans 15 amino acids. Germline V gene lookup returns CDR1 MGHRA and CDR2 YSYEKL. The V gene end was trimmed by 2 bases and the J gene end by 7 bases; junction bases not matched to a gene: 6. DNA for the CDR3: TGCGCCAGCAGCCAATTCGGACTAGCGCGGAATGAGCAGTTCTTC. Its translation: CASSQFGLARNEQFF.

V usage is TRBV12-3 or TRBV12-4 and J usage is TRBJ1-2; the D is unclear. The CDR3 is made up of 11 amino acids. V was trimmed by 3 bases and J by 6 bases, leaving 5 bases between them. In nucleotides, the CDR3 is TGTGCCAGCAGTTTGCGGGATGGCTACACCTTC. Translation: CASSLRDGYTF.

The sample holds a few counts of this clonotype. The V call is TRBV9, the J call TRBJ2-5; 12 bases match TRBD2. The V and J ends lost 0 bases and 0 bases, in that order; junction bases with no gene match: 9. The CDR3 extends over 19 amino acids. From germline, CDR1 is SGDLS and CDR2 YYNGEE. Here the CDR3 reads CASSVATPTSGSHQETQYF. CDR3 DNA sequence: TGTGCCAGCAGCGTAGCTACCCCGACTAGCGGGAGTCACCAAGAGACCCAGTACTTC.

V and J are TRBV5-1 and TRBJ2-7; 7 bases agree with TRBD2. Per germline, CDR1 SGHRS and CDR2 YFSETQ. The V gene end was trimmed by 0 bases and the J gene end by 2 bases; junction bases not matched to a gene: 5. The CDR3 totals 15 residues. In DNA form, the CDR3 reads TGCGCCAGCAGCTTGGTGGTAGCGGGTGCCTACGAGCAGTACTTC. This encodes CASSLVVAGAYEQYF.

J is TRBJ2-3 and V is TRBV19, with D unresolved. CDR3 size: 14 residues. In germline, CDR1 is LNHDA, CDR2 SQIVND (reference sequence). The germline V and J ends were trimmed by 0 bases and 2 bases, with 6 bases remaining between them. The CDR3 DNA reads TGTGCCAGTAGTATAGACCCTTCCACAGATACGCAGTATTTT. Its translation: CASSIDPSTDTQYF.

With regard to this clonotype: A read error may be the cause here, since a much bigger clone is one base away. The chain couples TRBV5-1 to TRBJ2-4, with no clear D. Germline values: CDR1 SGHRS, CDR2 YFSETQ. The V end lost 4 bases, the J end lost 0 bases, and 5 bases lay between the germline ends. The CDR3 spans 13 residues. CDR3 sequence (DNA): TGCGCCAGCAGCCACCCAGCCAAAAACATTCAGTACTTC. Encoded protein: CASSHPAKNIQYF.

Ten or more counts support this clonotype. The gene calls are TRBV6-1 and TRBJ2-7; D might be TRBD1 (6 bases). The CDR3 totals 13 residues. V dropped 8 bases and J dropped 1 base, with 12 bases sitting between them. CDR1 and CDR2 (germline): MNHNS, SASEGT. The CDR3 DNA reads as TGTGCCAGCCGCAGGACAGTTTCCTACGAGCAGTACTTC. This encodes CASRRTVSYEQYF.

The chain uses TRBV29-1 and TRBJ2-7; D not certain. The V gene's germline CDR1 is SQVTM and CDR2 ANQGSEA. The CDR3 sequence is 12 residues long. The ends were cut back, 6 bases at V and 4 bases at J, with 13 bases in the middle. The CDR3 protein is CSVRTESYEQYF. The CDR3 DNA is TGCAGCGTGCGCACGGAAAGTTACGAGCAGTACTTC.